This is a list of T cell receptor beta chains from one sample in a study of vaccination and CD4 T cells after COVID-19. These receptors' antigens are unknown. MiXCR, applied by TCRdb to the PCR reads, yields one record per CDR3 protein. The table records 14,000 or so distinct CDR3 sequences, 20% to 25% of them present only once. The specimen sequenced was cultured CD4+ T cells from blood. The receptors were sampled from a human donor with COVID-19. The CDR3 runs from the conserved cysteine through the conserved F or W. The D gene is left open where the match is weak. Expanded clones get a size class; other rows say once, few or many, or leave the size out.

d_gene,v_gene,abundance,j_gene,CDR3aa,CDR3nt
.,TRBV5-6,few,TRBJ2-1,CASTERGQAYNEQFF,TGTGCCAGCACCGAACGGGGGCAAGCCTACAATGAGCAGTTCTTC
.,TRBV29-1,.,TRBJ2-5,CSVDTSGETQYF,TGCAGCGTTGATACCAGTGGGGAGACCCAGTACTTC
.,TRBV7-9,few,TRBJ2-6,CASSWDGISGANVLTF,TGTGCCAGCAGCTGGGACGGGATCTCTGGGGCCAACGTCCTGACTTTC
.,TRBV6-1,.,TRBJ2-2,CASSEAAGRTGELFF,TGTGCCAGCAGTGAAGCGGCAGGGAGGACCGGGGAGCTGTTTTTT
.,TRBV28,.,TRBJ2-1,CASRRRGHSYNEQFF,TGTGCCAGCAGACGCAGGGGTCACTCCTACAATGAGCAGTTCTTC
.,TRBV7-2,few,TRBJ2-5,CASSLDETQYF,TGTGCCAGCAGCTTAGATGAGACCCAGTACTTC
.,TRBV7-8,.,TRBJ1-1,CASSLVGSQRNTEAFF,TGTGCCAGCAGCTTAGTAGGGTCCCAGAGGAACACTGAAGCTTTCTTT
.,TRBV5-1,.,TRBJ1-1,CASSTDTEAFF,TGCGCCAGCAGCACAGACACTGAAGCTTTCTTT
.,TRBV5-4,.,TRBJ1-2,CASGLAVFGSGYTF,TGTGCCAGCGGCTTGGCCGTTTTTGGTTCCGGCTACACCTTC
.,TRBV7-7,few,TRBJ2-2,CASSLAHNTGELFF,TGTGCTAGCAGCTTAGCCCATAACACCGGGGAGCTGTTTTTT
.,TRBV10-2,few,TRBJ1-4,CASRGLGGSNEKLFF,TGCGCCAGCAGAGGGTTAGGGGGTTCTAATGAAAAACTGTTTTTT
.,TRBV6-4,.,TRBJ2-2,CASSDVPTGELFF,TGTGCCAGCAGTGACGTGCCGACCGGGGAGCTGTTTTTT
.,TRBV9,.,TRBJ2-7,CASSEGVGGLPYEQYF,TGTGCCAGCAGCGAGGGGGTCGGGGGACTCCCCTACGAGCAGTACTTC
.,TRBV5-1,.,TRBJ1-4,CASSLQWSSNEKLFF,TGCGCCAGCAGCTTACAGTGGTCTTCTAATGAAAAACTGTTTTTT
TRBD1,TRBV7-8,medium-sized,TRBJ1-5,CASSPGQGNQPQHF,TGTGCCAGCAGCCCGGGACAGGGCAATCAGCCCCAGCATTTT
.,TRBV25-1,few,TRBJ1-1,CASSEGGRMNTEAFF,TGTGCCAGCAGTGAAGGAGGACGAATGAACACTGAAGCTTTCTTT
.,TRBV19,.,TRBJ2-1,CASSSQTGFEQFF,TGTGCCAGTAGTTCCCAAACAGGTTTTGAGCAGTTCTTC
TRBD1,TRBV7-2,.,TRBJ2-2,CASSSGQGAIAGELFF,TGTGCCAGCAGCTCAGGACAGGGGGCGATCGCCGGGGAGCTGTTTTTT
.,TRBV27,few,TRBJ2-1,CASSRGIRREQFF,TGTGCCAGCAGCCGAGGGATTCGCCGTGAGCAGTTCTTC
TRBD1,TRBV7-9,few,TRBJ2-5,CASSPRQGGKETQYF,TGTGCCAGCAGCCCCCGACAGGGTGGCAAAGAGACCCAGTACTTC
TRBD1,TRBV20-1,once,TRBJ2-5,CSASGTATGLYQETQYF,TGCAGTGCCTCGGGGACAGCAACCGGCTTGTACCAAGAGACCCAGTACTTC
TRBD2,TRBV5-5,.,TRBJ2-1,CASSLEAGRDEQFF,TGTGCCAGCAGCTTGGAAGCGGGGCGGGATGAGCAGTTCTTC
.,TRBV7-2,few,TRBJ1-2,CASSLAGGSSYGYTF,TGTGCCAGCAGCTTAGCTGGGGGGTCGAGCTATGGCTACACCTTC
.,TRBV6-5,few,TRBJ1-3,CASSYGGENTIYF,TGTGCCAGCAGTTACGGGGGTGAAAACACCATATATTTT
TRBD1,TRBV18,.,TRBJ2-2,CASSRRDRGNTGELFF,TGTGCCAGCTCACGCCGGGACAGGGGGAACACCGGGGAGCTGTTTTTT
.,TRBV27,few,TRBJ1-5,CASSLVLGQPQHF,TGTGCCAGCAGTTTAGTTTTGGGTCAGCCCCAGCATTTT
.,TRBV5-6,.,TRBJ2-1,CASSLGARPSSYNEQFF,TGTGCCAGCAGCTTGGGCGCTAGACCGAGCTCCTACAATGAGCAGTTCTTC
.,TRBV20-1,few,TRBJ2-1,CSAREPGGRGGYEQFF,TGCAGTGCTAGAGAACCCGGGGGGCGCGGAGGCTATGAGCAGTTCTTC
.,TRBV6-1,.,TRBJ2-5,CASSGELKETQYF,TGTGCCAGCAGCGGAGAGTTAAAAGAGACCCAGTACTTC
.,TRBV7-8,once,TRBJ1-1,CASSPVVGVGTETFF,.
TRBD1,TRBV24-1,few,TRBJ1-5,CATSDITRGPNQPQHF,TGTGCCACCAGTGATATAACAAGGGGGCCCAATCAGCCCCAGCATTTT
.,TRBV5-1,once,TRBJ2-5,CASSFQETQYF,TGCGCCAGCAGCTTCCAAGAGACCCAGTACTTC
.,TRBV11-2,few,TRBJ1-2,CASSRGGDYGYTF,TGTGCCAGCAGCCGTGGGGGTGACTATGGCTACACCTTC
TRBD1,TRBV20-1,few,TRBJ1-1,CSAPTRTGNTEAFF,TGCAGTGCCCCCACCAGGACAGGGAACACTGAAGCTTTCTTT
.,TRBV19,.,TRBJ1-4,CASSMRGWNEKLFF,TGTGCCAGTAGTATGAGGGGGTGGAATGAAAAACTGTTTTTT
TRBD2,TRBV7-2,.,TRBJ2-7,CASSLSGLAGLSEQYF,TGTGCCAGCAGCTTAAGCGGACTAGCGGGTCTTTCCGAGCAGTACTTC
.,TRBV11-2,.,TRBJ1-3,CASSLSGGRPGNTIYF,TGTGCCAGCAGCTTATCCGGTGGGCGCCCGGGAAACACCATATATTTT
.,TRBV4-3,.,TRBJ2-6,CASSQEARQSGANVLTF,TGCGCCAGCAGCCAAGAGGCTAGACAGTCTGGGGCCAACGTCCTGACTTTC
TRBD1,TRBV12-3/TRBV12-4,few,TRBJ1-1,CASSPGTEEAFF,TGTGCCAGCAGTCCAGGGACAGAAGAAGCTTTCTTT
.,TRBV6-5,few,TRBJ2-3,CASSYNQAVGDTQYF,TGTGCCAGCAGTTACAACCAGGCCGTCGGAGATACGCAGTATTTT
TRBD2,TRBV5-6,.,TRBJ2-3,CASSPITGRGGGTDTQYF,TGTGCCAGCAGCCCAATCACGGGGCGGGGGGGCGGCACAGATACGCAGTATTTT
.,TRBV7-8,few,TRBJ1-1,CASSLAQGRFFSNTEAFF,TGTGCCAGCAGCTTAGCGCAGGGCAGGTTTTTTTCGAACACTGAAGCTTTCTTT
.,TRBV9,.,TRBJ1-2,CASSVAIGLNYGYTF,TGTGCCAGCAGCGTAGCTATTGGACTCAACTATGGCTACACCTTC
.,TRBV20-1,few,TRBJ2-5,CSARHNQSTNTRTQYF,TGCAGTGCTAGACACAACCAATCGACTAACACCCGGACCCAGTACTTC
TRBD1,TRBV28,few,TRBJ1-2,CASENRGRTYGYTF,TGTGCCAGCGAAAACAGGGGGCGGACCTATGGCTACACCTTC
TRBD2,TRBV24-1,medium-sized,TRBJ2-3,CATSGTAGGRLTDTQYF,TGTGCCACCAGTGGAACGGCGGGGGGCCGACTCACAGATACGCAGTATTTT
.,TRBV10-2,.,TRBJ1-4,CASRHSRATNEKLFF,TGCGCCAGCAGACACTCCCGGGCCACTAATGAAAAACTGTTTTTT
.,TRBV20-1,few,TRBJ2-5,CSAITGSRETQYF,TGCAGTGCTATTACAGGGAGTCGGGAGACCCAGTACTTC
TRBD1,TRBV5-8,.,TRBJ1-6,CASSPGDRPYNSPLHF,TGTGCCAGCAGCCCGGGGGACAGGCCATATAATTCACCCCTCCACTTT
.,TRBV29-1,.,TRBJ2-5,CSVALAGETQYF,TGCAGCGTTGCCCTAGCCGGGGAGACCCAGTACTTC
.,TRBV30,.,TRBJ1-4,CAWSVQGNEKLFF,TGTGCCTGGAGTGTACAGGGCAATGAAAAACTGTTTTTT
TRBD2,TRBV25-1,.,TRBJ2-2,CASSDSGGKLGGELFF,TGTGCCAGCAGTGACAGCGGGGGGAAGCTTGGCGGGGAGCTGTTTTTT
.,TRBV29-1,.,TRBJ1-2,CSVDYEYGYTF,TGCAGCGTTGACTACGAGTATGGCTACACCTTC
.,TRBV6-5,.,TRBJ1-1,CASSYSSQENTEAFF,TGTGCCAGCAGTTACTCGAGTCAGGAGAACACTGAAGCTTTCTTT
.,TRBV7-3,medium-sized,TRBJ1-2,CASSPAGGDGGYGYTF,TGTGCCAGCAGCCCGGCGGGCGGGGACGGCGGCTATGGCTACACCTTC
TRBD1,TRBV20-1,.,TRBJ1-1,CSARVGQGNTEAFF,TGCAGTGCTAGAGTTGGACAGGGGAACACTGAAGCTTTCTTT
.,TRBV28,.,TRBJ1-2,CAGSSPGPWGYTF,TGTGCCGGCAGTTCTCCCGGGCCCTGGGGCTACACCTTC
TRBD1,TRBV7-8,few,TRBJ2-5,CASSLGQRDRQETQYF,TGTGCCAGCAGCTTAGGCCAGAGGGACAGACAAGAGACCCAGTACTTC
.,TRBV20-1,.,TRBJ2-3,CSATVGSTDTQYF,TGCAGTGCTACGGTCGGTAGCACAGATACGCAGTATTTT